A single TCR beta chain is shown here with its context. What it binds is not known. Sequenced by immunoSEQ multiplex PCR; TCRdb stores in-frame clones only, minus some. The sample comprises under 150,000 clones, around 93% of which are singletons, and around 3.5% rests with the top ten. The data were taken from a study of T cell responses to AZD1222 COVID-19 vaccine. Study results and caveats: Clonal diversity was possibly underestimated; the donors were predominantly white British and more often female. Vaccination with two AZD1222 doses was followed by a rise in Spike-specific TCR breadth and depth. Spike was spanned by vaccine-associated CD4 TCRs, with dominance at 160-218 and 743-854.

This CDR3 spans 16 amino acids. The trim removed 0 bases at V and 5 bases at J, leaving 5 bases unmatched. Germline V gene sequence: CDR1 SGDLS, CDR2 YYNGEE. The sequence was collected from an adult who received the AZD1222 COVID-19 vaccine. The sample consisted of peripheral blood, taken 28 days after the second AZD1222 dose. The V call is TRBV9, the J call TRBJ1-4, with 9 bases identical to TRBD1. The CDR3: CASSVDWGQGNEKLFF. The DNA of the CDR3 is TGTGCCAGCAGCGTAGACTGGGGACAGGGAAATGAAAAACTGTTTTTT.